The 19 T cell receptor beta chains below were found in one sample sequenced in a study of blood T cell repertoires in COVID-19. Data came from immunoSEQ multiplex PCR; TCRdb stores just in-frame clones and leaves some out. Of 200,000 to 250,000 clones in the sample, about 87% were seen once. Input material: PBMCs or T cells enriched from blood (not recorded which). The receptors derive from a middle-aged man who had been exposed to COVID-19.

The chain is built from TRBV18 and TRBJ2-2; D is perhaps TRBD1 (6 bases). CDR1 and CDR2 (germline): KGHSH, LQKENI. The V end was cut by 3 bases, the J end by 5 bases, with 10 bases between. The CDR3 covers 14 residues. CDR3 in DNA: TGTGCCAGCTCACCTCTACAGGGAACCGGGGAGCTGTTTTTT. Its translation: CASSPLQGTGELFF.

The chain carries TRBV30 and TRBJ1-4; D is uncertain. Trimming removed 5 bases from V and 0 bases from J, with 16 bases in between. Per the germline V gene, CDR1 is GTSNPN and CDR2 is SVGIG (reference sequence). This CDR3 is built from 16 residues. The DNA of the CDR3 is TGTGCCTGGGGCTCAGGTAGTTTCGCAACTAATGAAAAACTGTTTTTT. Translated, it gives CAWGSGSFATNEKLFF.

This rearrangement joins TRBV12-3 or TRBV12-4 to TRBJ1-2; D gene ambiguous. Trimming cost V 4 bases and J 3 bases, with 9 bases left between them. There are 13 residues in the CDR3. The CDR3 DNA reads TGTGCCAGCAGTTCCGGACTTTACTATGGCTACACCTTC. This gives the protein CASSSGLYYGYTF.

The CDR3, as DNA: TGTGCCAGCAGCTTAATGAAGATGGACAGGGGTAGGGATACGCAGTATTTT. Protein sequence: CASSLMKMDRGRDTQYF. The chain is built from TRBV7-3 and TRBJ2-3, with 9 bases identical to TRBD1. The CDR3 covers 17 residues. The germline V gene has CDR1 SGHTA and CDR2 FQGTGA. The V gene end was trimmed by 1 base and the J gene end by 6 bases; junction bases not matched to a gene: 11.

The chain joins TRBV28 to TRBJ1-2, with unresolved D. Trimming took off 7 bases at V and 2 bases at J, with 8 bases between the two ends. The CDR3 runs to 12 residues. Germline CDR1 reads MDHEN; CDR2 reads SYDVKM. For the CDR3, the DNA is TGTGCCAGCAAGCGGGTAAACTATGGCTACACCTTC. Translating gives CASKRVNYGYTF.

This chain joins TRBV27 and TRBJ1-1; no firm D call. Deletions cut 2 bases from V and 1 base from J, with 8 bases between. CDR3 length: 14 amino acids. Per the germline V gene, CDR1 is MNHEY and CDR2 is SMNVEV (reference sequence). CDR3 protein: CASSLQTKNTEAFF. CDR3 bases: TGTGCCAGCAGTTTACAGACTAAGAACACTGAAGCTTTCTTT.

The chain uses TRBV29-1 and TRBJ2-3; TRBD2 is a possible D gene (5 bases). This CDR3 has 12 amino acids. The germline V gene encodes CDR1 SQVTM and CDR2 ANQGSEA. V lost 3 bases and J lost 2, with 6 bases in between. The CDR3 spells CSVDGITDTQYF. The CDR3 DNA reads as TGCAGCGTTGACGGGATCACAGATACGCAGTATTTT.

This clone was seen once. The V gene is TRBV11-3, the J gene TRBJ2-5, with 16 bases lining up with TRBD2. This CDR3 is 20 amino acids long. V lost 0 bases, J lost 5 bases, and 12 bases stayed unmatched. Germline V CDR1 and CDR2: SGHNT, YENEEA. This chain's CDR3 is CASSLESGLAGGPLRETQYF. Here the CDR3 DNA reads TGTGCCAGCAGCTTAGAATCGGGACTAGCGGGAGGGCCCTTGAGGGAGACCCAGTACTTC.

The J gene is TRBJ1-2, the V gene TRBV5-1; a weak D match, TRBD1 (5 bases). The CDR3 runs 14 residues. V lost 4 bases to trimming and J lost 8 bases, with 18 bases between them. Germline CDR1 is SGHRS and CDR2 is YFSETQ. The CDR3 region is CASSPGTPVGGYTF. Here the CDR3 DNA reads TGCGCCAGCAGCCCCGGGACTCCTGTGGGGGGCTACACCTTC.

This clone was observed a few times. V gene TRBV3-1 (or the pseudogene TRBV3-2) combines with J gene TRBJ1-2; D gene uncertain. V gave up 8 bases and J gave up 6 bases, with 16 bases separating them. Germline V gene data show CDR1 as LGHDT and CDR2 as YNNKEL (reference sequence). This CDR3 spans 13 amino acids. CDR3 sequence (DNA): TGTGCCAGCCACGAATTGGGAGGCGATGGCTACACCTTC. It yields the protein CASHELGGDGYTF.

The chain links TRBV9 to TRBJ2-2; TRBD2 aligns across 16 bases. This CDR3 comprises 21 residues. CDR1 is SGDLS, CDR2 YYNGEE, per germline. The V gene end was trimmed by 6 bases and the J gene end by 4 bases; junction bases not matched to a gene: 18. CDR3 loop: CASTSQPPGLAGGPGTGELFF. For the CDR3, the DNA is TGTGCCAGCACCTCACAACCTCCGGGACTAGCGGGAGGGCCGGGCACCGGGGAGCTGTTTTTT.

This rearrangement joins TRBV28 to TRBJ2-1; D call uncertain. The CDR3 is 12 amino acids. Germline loops: CDR1 MDHEN, CDR2 SYDVKM. Trimming left V 3 bases short and J 4 bases short, with 4 bases between. The CDR3 DNA follows: TGTGCCAGCAGTTTTTCGTACAATGAGCAGTTCTTC. Protein sequence: CASSFSYNEQFF. Filled out from reference TRBV28 and TRBJ2-1, the complete variable domain reads DVKVTQSSRYLVKRTGEKVFLECVQDMDHENMFWYRQDPGLGLRLIYFSYDVKMKEKGDIPEGYSVSREKKERFSLILESASTNQTSMYLCASSFSYNEQFFGPGTRLTVL.

The chain couples TRBV5-4 to TRBJ2-1; TRBD2 matches 9 bases. This CDR3 contains 16 residues. CDR1 and CDR2 (germline): SGHNT, YYREEE (reference sequence). V lost 3 bases, J lost 2 bases, and 6 bases stayed unmatched. This CDR3 is CASSSLTSGTYNEQFF. In DNA form, the CDR3 reads TGTGCCAGCAGCTCTTTGACTAGCGGCACCTACAATGAGCAGTTCTTC.

The rearrangement links TRBV18 to TRBJ2-2; 9 nucleotides agree with TRBD1. Looked up from germline, CDR1 is KGHSH and CDR2 is LQKENI. V shed 1 base and J 6 bases; nucleotides not matched to a gene: 3. The CDR3 covers 15 residues. The CDR3 sequence: CASSPRTGAAGELFF. CDR3 sequence (DNA): TGTGCCAGCTCACCACGGACAGGGGCGGCCGGGGAGCTGTTTTTT.

The CDR3 reads CASRNTGGSYEQYF. The CDR3 DNA follows: TGTGCCAGCAGGAATACAGGGGGTTCCTACGAGCAGTACTTC. The chain couples TRBV6-5 to TRBJ2-7, with 8 bases that match TRBD1. Germline CDR1 and CDR2: MNHEY and SVGAGI. V lost 6 bases to trimming and J lost 1 base; unmatched junction nucleotides: 5. The CDR3 is 14 residues long.

This clone appeared once. The rearrangement links TRBV25-1 to TRBJ2-1, with D unresolved. V was trimmed by 2 bases and J by 10 bases, leaving 3 bases between them. CDR1 and CDR2 (germline): MGHDK, SYGVNS. The length of the CDR3 is 10 residues. CDR3 DNA sequence: TGTGCCAGCAGTGAACTAGAGCAGTTCTTC. It specifies CASSELEQFF. The full variable domain, with the rest looked up from reference TRBV25-1 and TRBJ2-1, is EADIYQTPRYLVIGTGKKITLECSQTMGHDKMYWYQQDPGMELHLIHYSYGVNSTEKGDLSSESTVSRIRTEHFPLTLESARPSHTSQYLCASSELEQFFGPGTRLTVL.

The chain joins TRBV21-1 to TRBJ2-5; TRBD2 was called by the table and not checked on the DNA. TRBV21-1 constitutes a pseudogene. The CDR3 is 13 residues long. The CDR3 reads CASPMNYRETQYF. The CDR3 DNA reads as TGTGCCAGCCCCATGAACTACCGCGAGACCCAGTACTTC.

CDR3 coding DNA: TGTGCCAGCAGCCCGTTCTTAGCGGGGTTATCCTACGAGCAGTACTTC. Amino acids: CASSPFLAGLSYEQYF. The rearrangement links TRBV3-1 (or the pseudogene TRBV3-2) to TRBJ2-7, with 8 bases fitting TRBD2. Germline V gives CDR1 LGHDT, CDR2 YNNKEL (reference sequence). The length of the CDR3 is 16 residues. The V segment lost 4 bases and the J segment 1 base; nucleotides outside the gene matches: 9.

This clone came up a few times. The chain combines TRBV30 with TRBJ1-2; D call uncertain. The germline CDR1 and CDR2 sequences are GTSNPN and SVGIG (reference sequence). This CDR3 is built from 14 residues. Trimming removed 0 bases at V and 4 bases at J, with 12 bases between. CDR3 in amino acids: CAWSVQNSGYGYTF. The CDR3 region has the DNA TGTGCCTGGAGTGTACAAAACTCGGGCTATGGCTACACCTTC.